This TCR beta chain was recovered during a study of regulatory T cells in long-lasting Graves disease. In building TCR beta libraries, iRepertoire HTBI primers were used together with Arm-PCR of CDR3 regions. TCRdb reprocessed the multiplex PCR reads via MiXCR and lists one record per CDR3 protein. The table shows around 400,000 distinct CDR3 sequences, with about 11% occurring only once. Regarding time point: newly diagnosed GD, antithyroid drugs for less than 3 months. Extracted RNA from PBMCs served as the source of the TCR library. CDR1 SGHTA and CDR2 FQGNSA come from the germline V gene. The CDR3 sequence is 16 residues long. V trimming: 3 bases; J trimming: 1 base; junction bases outside the gene matches: 3. This same sample was also part of a study on T cells in Graves' hyperthyroidism and ophthalmopathy. According to that study: Newly diagnosed patients aged 18 to 65 had hyperthyroidism of under 2 months' duration.

The genes are TRBV7-2 and TRBJ2-3; the match to TRBD2 covers 11 bases. Sequencing used peripheral blood mononuclear cells (PBMCs), obtained at new diagnosis, from a patient treated with antithyroid drugs. The clonotype was recovered from a woman aged 18-29 years with Graves disease. CDR3 amino acids: CASSFLAGGGTDTQYF. The CDR3 DNA reads TGTGCCAGCAGCTTTCTAGCGGGGGGTGGCACAGATACGCAGTATTTT. Supplemented by reference TRBV7-2 and TRBJ2-3, the full variable domain reads GAGVSQSPSNKVTEKGKDVELRCDPISGHTALYWYRQSLGQGLEFLIYFQGNSAPDKSGLPSDRFSAERTGGSVSTLTIQRTQQEDSAVYLCASSFLAGGGTDTQYFGPGTRLTVL.